This is a list of T cell receptor beta chains from one sample in a study of blood T cell repertoires in COVID-19. Assay used: immunoSEQ multiplex PCR; TCRdb lists only in-frame clones, some missing. The sample holds a few hundred thousand clones, around nine tenths seen once. Material: PBMCs or T cells enriched from blood (not recorded which). All receptors come from a woman between 50 and 59 years old who had recovered from COVID-19. The CDR3 runs from the conserved cysteine through the conserved F or W. D genes are given only for firm matches. Size is omitted from some rows. Given values are once, few, many or a class for expanded clones.

>TRBJ2-3|TRBD2|TRBV5-4|.
TGTGCCAGCAGCTTCAGACTAGCAGGGAGCACAGATACGCAGTATTTT
CASSFRLAGSTDTQYF
>TRBJ2-7|TRBD1|TRBV5-6|.
TGTGCCAGCAGGACTGGACAGGGGGCTTACGAGCAGTACTTC
CASRTGQGAYEQYF
>TRBJ2-1|TRBD2|TRBV19|.
TGTGCCAGCGAAGATAGCGGGGGGAGGAATGAGCAGTTCTTC
CASEDSGGRNEQFF
>TRBJ2-1|.|TRBV19|.
TGTGCCAGTAGTCCCATAATTAGCTCCTACAATGAGCAGTTCTTC
CASSPIISSYNEQFF
>TRBJ2-7|.|TRBV20-1|.
TGCAGTGCTAGTTCCCTGCCTAGCCTTAATGAGCAGTACTTC
CSASSLPSLNEQYF
>TRBJ2-5|TRBD2|TRBV13|.
TGTGCCAGCAGCCACGGGACTAGCGGGGAAGAGACCCAGTACTTC
CASSHGTSGEETQYF
>TRBJ1-6|TRBD1|TRBV28|.
TGTGCCAGCAGTTCCGGACAGGGTGATTTACCCCTCCACTTT
CASSSGQGDLPLHF
>TRBJ1-5|TRBD1|TRBV28|.
TGTGCCAGCAGGCCTTCGGGGACAGGAGGTCAGCCCCAGCATTTT
CASRPSGTGGQPQHF
>TRBJ2-3|TRBD2|TRBV7-2|.
TGTGCCAGCAGCTCCCCGACTAGCGGGGGGAATACAGATACGCAGTATTTT
CASSSPTSGGNTDTQYF
>TRBJ2-3|.|TRBV7-2|.
TGTGCCAGCAGCTTACAGGGGCCGGGCACAGATACGCAGTATTTT
CASSLQGPGTDTQYF
>TRBJ2-2|.|TRBV6-6|.
TGTGCCAGCAGTCGCACGGCCGGGGAGCTGTTTTTT
CASSRTAGELFF
>TRBJ2-7|.|TRBV2|few
TGTGCCAGCAGTAGGGACTGGTCGAACGAGCAGTACTTC
CASSRDWSNEQYF
>TRBJ2-7|.|TRBV7-6|.
TGTGCCAGCAGCTTAGATCCCTTCTACGAGCAGTACTTC
CASSLDPFYEQYF
>TRBJ1-1|.|TRBV5-1|.
TGCGCCAGCAGCTTGGTTCACGGAGAAGATGAAGCTTTCTTT
CASSLVHGEDEAFF
>TRBJ1-1|.|TRBV12-3/TRBV12-4|.
TGTGCCAGCAGTTTAGGCAGTGAAGCTTTCTTT
CASSLGSEAFF
>TRBJ2-1|.|TRBV24-1|.
TGTGCCACCAGTGACAGCAATGAGCAGTTCTTC
CATSDSNEQFF
>TRBJ1-2|TRBD1|TRBV7-6|.
TGTGCCAGCAGCTCGGACAGGGATGGCTACACCTTC
CASSSDRDGYTF
>TRBJ2-1|.|TRBV18|.
TGTGCCAGCTCAGGTCAGGGTAATGAGCAGTTCTTC
CASSGQGNEQFF
>TRBJ1-1|.|TRBV4-3|.
TGCGCCAGCAGCCAAATGACAGGTAAAGCTTTCTTT
CASSQMTGKAFF
>TRBJ2-5|TRBD2|TRBV9|.
TGTGCCAGCACCCAGGGACTAGCGGAAGAGACCCAGTACTTC
CASTQGLAEETQYF
>TRBJ1-2|.|TRBV27|.
TGTGCCAGCAGCCTCAGGGCTGGCTATGGCTACACCTTC
CASSLRAGYGYTF
>TRBJ1-6|.|TRBV7-8|.
TGTGCCAGCAGCCCGGGGTATAATTCACCCCTCCACTTT
CASSPGYNSPLHF
>TRBJ1-5|TRBD1|TRBV5-5|.
TGTGCCAGCAGCACCGGGACAGAGTTTAATCAGCCCCAGCATTTT
CASSTGTEFNQPQHF
>TRBJ2-7|TRBD1|TRBV27|.
TGTGCCAGCAGGAGCCGAGGGACAGGGCCTTCCTACGAGCAGTACTTC
CASRSRGTGPSYEQYF
>TRBJ1-2|TRBD1|TRBV6-5|.
TGTGCCAGCAGTTCCATACGGAAACAGGGGGACTATGGCTACACCTTC
CASSSIRKQGDYGYTF
>TRBJ1-3|TRBD1|TRBV15|.
TGTGCCACCAGCGTAGGGACAGCCTCTGGAAACACCATATATTTT
CATSVGTASGNTIYF
>TRBJ2-2|.|TRBV24-1|.
TGTGCCACCAGTGATGCGCGGACAGAGGACACCGGGGAGCTGTTTTTT
CATSDARTEDTGELFF
>TRBJ1-6|.|TRBV20-1|.
TGCAGTGCTAGTTGGGCCCGGAATTCACCCCTCCACTTT
CSASWARNSPLHF
>TRBJ1-2|.|TRBV19|.
TGTGCCAGTAGTTCCCTCCGGTTGGACAGCGTACATGGCTACACCTTC
CASSSLRLDSVHGYTF
>TRBJ2-3|TRBD2|TRBV30|.
TGTGCCTGGAGTGGAATTGGGCGGGGGAGGAGGGACACGCAGTATTTT
CAWSGIGRGRRDTQYF
>TRBJ1-2|.|TRBV5-1|once
TGCGCCAGCAGCTTGCAGGGCTCTGAGTCCGGCTACACCTTC
CASSLQGSESGYTF
>TRBJ1-3|TRBD1|TRBV29-1|.
TGCAGCGTTGCAAACAGGGGAAGAAACACCATATATTTT
CSVANRGRNTIYF
>TRBJ1-4|.|TRBV28|.
TGTGCCAGCAGTTTTTTTCGGGAGTTGCGTGAAAAACTGTTTTTT
CASSFFRELREKLFF
>TRBJ1-6|.|TRBV9|.
TGTGCCAGCAGCGTAGACGGATACCCTGAGGGGGATCCCCTCCACTTT
CASSVDGYPEGDPLHF
>TRBJ2-5|TRBD2|TRBV14|.
TGTGCCAGCAGCCAAGACGAGACTAGCGGGGGGTTGGAGACCCAGTACTTC
CASSQDETSGGLETQYF
>TRBJ1-3|.|TRBV30|few
TGTGCCTGGAGTGCTTACACCTCCTCTGGAAACACCATATATTTT
CAWSAYTSSGNTIYF
>TRBJ1-5|.|TRBV20-1|.
TGCAGTGCTAGTGCTGACAGCTATGGACAGCCCCAGCATTTT
CSASADSYGQPQHF
>TRBJ2-5|.|TRBV4-3|.
TGCGCCAGCAGCCAAGATCGTGACTCCCAAGAGACCCAGTACTTC
CASSQDRDSQETQYF
>TRBJ2-3|.|TRBV9|.
TGTGCCAGCAGCGAAAACGGGGTTCCGACCGATACGCAGTATTTT
CASSENGVPTDTQYF
>TRBJ1-4|TRBD1|TRBV3-1/TRBV3-2|.
TGTGCCAGCAGCCAAGTACAGGGGAATGAAAAACTGTTTTTT
CASSQVQGNEKLFF
>TRBJ1-2|.|TRBV7-9|.
TGTGCCAGCAGCTCCAGTCTTACAGGGAGCCCTTATGGCTACACCTTC
CASSSSLTGSPYGYTF
>TRBJ2-7|TRBD2|TRBV28|.
TGTGTCACTAGCGGTGCCCCCTCCTACGAGCAGTACTTC
CVTSGAPSYEQYF
>TRBJ1-2|.|TRBV25-1|once
TGTGCCAGCAGTGAACCAGGGGAGGGCTATGGCTACACCTTC
CASSEPGEGYGYTF
>TRBJ1-4|.|TRBV2|.
TGTGCCAGCAGCCTCGGGACACAAGGAAAAAAACTGTTTTTT
CASSLGTQGKKLFF
>TRBJ1-1|.|TRBV5-4|.
TGTGCCAGCAGACCCGCGGCTTCGAACACTGAAGCTTTCTTT
CASRPAASNTEAFF
>TRBJ2-7|.|TRBV3-1/TRBV3-2|once
TGTGCCAGCAGCCCGGGGCCGGGGGACGAGCAGTACTTC
CASSPGPGDEQYF
>TRBJ1-6|TRBD1|TRBV5-5|.
TGTGCCAGGATCCACTCCGGGACAGATAATTCACCCCTCCACTTT
CARIHSGTDNSPLHF
>TRBJ1-4|.|TRBV30|.
TGTGCCTGGAGTAAAGTTGCCTTGAGGATTGCAACTAATGAAAAACTGTTTTTT
CAWSKVALRIATNEKLFF
>TRBJ2-7|.|TRBV28|.
TGTGCCAGCAAGCCGGGCCCCGGAGGCTACGAGCAGTACTTC
CASKPGPGGYEQYF
>TRBJ1-2|.|TRBV29-1|.
TGCAGCGTTAGGGGACTGGGGCCCGATGGCTACACCTTC
CSVRGLGPDGYTF
>TRBJ1-2|.|TRBV6-5|.
TGTGCCAGCAGTTACTCGGACACCCGCAACTATGGCTACACCTTC
CASSYSDTRNYGYTF
>TRBJ1-1|.|TRBV5-8|.
TGTGCCAGCAGCTTTCCCTACACTGAAGCTTTCTTT
CASSFPYTEAFF
>TRBJ1-2|.|TRBV11-2|once
TGTGCCAGCAGCTTCGTCGGGGAAGATGGCTACACCTTC
CASSFVGEDGYTF
>TRBJ1-2|TRBD1|TRBV18|.
TGTGCCAGCTCGCCCGGGACAGAAAAATATGGCTACACCTTC
CASSPGTEKYGYTF
>TRBJ2-5|TRBD1|TRBV29-1|.
TGCAGCGTTGGGACAGGGGGTGAGACCCAGTACTTC
CSVGTGGETQYF